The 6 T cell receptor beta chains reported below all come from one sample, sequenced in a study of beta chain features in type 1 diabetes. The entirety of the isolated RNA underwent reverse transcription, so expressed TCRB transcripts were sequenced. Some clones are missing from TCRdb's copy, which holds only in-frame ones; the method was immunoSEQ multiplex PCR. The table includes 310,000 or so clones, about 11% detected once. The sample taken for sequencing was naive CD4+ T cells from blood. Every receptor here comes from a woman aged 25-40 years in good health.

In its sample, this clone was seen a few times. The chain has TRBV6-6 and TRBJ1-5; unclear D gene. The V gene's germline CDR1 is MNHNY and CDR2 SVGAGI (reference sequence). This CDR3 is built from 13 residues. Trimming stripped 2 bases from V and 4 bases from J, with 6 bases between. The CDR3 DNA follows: TGTGCCAGCAGTTACACGGGTAATCAGCCCCAGCATTTT. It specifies CASSYTGNQPQHF.

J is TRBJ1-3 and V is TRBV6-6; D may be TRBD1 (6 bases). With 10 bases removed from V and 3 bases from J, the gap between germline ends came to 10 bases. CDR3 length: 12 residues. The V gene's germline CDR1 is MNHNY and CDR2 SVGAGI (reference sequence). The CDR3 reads CATLDSGNTIYF. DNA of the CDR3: TGTGCCACTCTGGACAGTGGAAACACCATATATTTT.

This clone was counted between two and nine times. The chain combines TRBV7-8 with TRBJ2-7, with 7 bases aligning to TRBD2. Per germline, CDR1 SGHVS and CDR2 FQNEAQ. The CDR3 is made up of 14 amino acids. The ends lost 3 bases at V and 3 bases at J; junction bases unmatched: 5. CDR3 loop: CASSLGGGGYEQYF. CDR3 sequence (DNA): TGTGCCAGCAGCTTGGGGGGGGGAGGCTACGAGCAGTACTTC.

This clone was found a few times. The CDR3 region is CASSLWATARQETQYF. CDR3 coding DNA: TGTGCCAGCAGCTTATGGGCGACAGCGAGACAAGAGACCCAGTACTTC. The V and J genes are TRBV7-9 and TRBJ2-5; weak D call: TRBD1 (5 bases). Germline V CDR1 and CDR2: SEHNR, FQNEAQ (reference sequence). The CDR3 runs to 16 residues. Deletions cut 2 bases from V and 2 bases from J, with 15 bases between. Combining the CDR3 with reference TRBV7-9 and TRBJ2-5 gives the whole variable domain DTGVSQNPRHKITKRGQNVTFRCDPISEHNRLYWYRQTLGQGPEFLTYFQNEAQLEKSRLLSDRFSAERPKGSFSTLEIQRTEQGDSAMYLCASSLWATARQETQYFGPGTRLLVL.

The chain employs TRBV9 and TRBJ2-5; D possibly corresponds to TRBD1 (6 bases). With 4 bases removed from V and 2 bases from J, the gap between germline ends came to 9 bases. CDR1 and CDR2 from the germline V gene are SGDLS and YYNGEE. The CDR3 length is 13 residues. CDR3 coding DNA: TGTGCCAGCAGCCCCAGGGGTCAAGAGACCCAGTACTTC. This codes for CASSPRGQETQYF.

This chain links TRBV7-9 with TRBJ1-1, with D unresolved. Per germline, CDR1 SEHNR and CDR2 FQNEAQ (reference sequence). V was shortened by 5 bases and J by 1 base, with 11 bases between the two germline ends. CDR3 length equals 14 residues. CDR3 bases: TGTGCCAGCAGCGCCATAGCTACGAACACTGAAGCTTTCTTT. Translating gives CASSAIATNTEAFF.